This T cell receptor beta chain was captured by sequencing in a study of blood T cells in healthy people across ages. A word on this clonotype: The antigen remains undetermined.

Through a sample-barcoded 5' primer and a J-beta primer mix, a second PCR was run for about 7 to 12 cycles. Each cDNA molecule was tagged by a template-switch adaptor with 12 random nucleotides. TCRdb itself ran the 5' RACE reads through MiXCR, one entry per CDR3 protein. The data contain about 580,000 distinct CDR3 sequences, roughly 43% of them singletons. Study-wide results and caveats: A strong correlation was seen between TCR beta diversity and naive T cell percentage.

Each sample gave at least 6.5 million isolated PBMCs. This TCR was recovered from an elderly man in good health. Specimen: blood.

CDR3 loop: CATSRNRAGEQYF. CDR3 sequence (DNA): TGTGCCACCAGCCGAAACAGGGCTGGCGAGCAGTACTTC. This sequence joins TRBV15 and TRBJ2-5; weak D call: TRBD1 (6 bases). The J call is doubtful: the DNA matches TRBJ2-7 better. This CDR3 spans 13 amino acids. CDR1 and CDR2 (germline): LNHNV, YYDKDF (reference sequence).